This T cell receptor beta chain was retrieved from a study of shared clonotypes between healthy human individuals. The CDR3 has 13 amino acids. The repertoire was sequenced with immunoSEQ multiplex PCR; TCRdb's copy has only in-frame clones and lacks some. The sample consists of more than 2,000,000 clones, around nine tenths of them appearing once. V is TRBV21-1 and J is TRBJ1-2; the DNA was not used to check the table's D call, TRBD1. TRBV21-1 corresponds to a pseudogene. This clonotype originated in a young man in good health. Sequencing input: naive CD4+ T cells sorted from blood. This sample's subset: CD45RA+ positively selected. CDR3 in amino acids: CASSHDNEYGYTF. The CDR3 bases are TGTGCCAGCAGCCATGACAATGAGTATGGCTACACCTTC.